These 29 T cell receptor beta chains came from one sample sequenced in a study of T-cell memory formation after mild COVID-19. TCRdb analysed the 5' RACE reads with MiXCR anew, one entry per CDR3 protein. The sample consists of more than 120,000 distinct CDR3 sequences, 6% to 7% of them appearing once. The sequencing input was PBMCs or a T cell subset sorted from them (not recorded which). The receptors stem from an adult woman who had mild COVID-19 (a few samples of this study predate the infection). Cell type and time point are not known.

This clonotype was picked up many times. The V and J genes are TRBV5-1 and TRBJ2-6; TRBD2 might be the D (7 bases). V was pared by 0 bases and J by 1 base, with 14 bases between. Germline V gives CDR1 SGHRS, CDR2 YFSETQ. The CDR3 length is 18 residues. CDR3 region: CASSLVGGRISGANVLTF. CDR3 bases: TGCGCCAGCAGCTTGGTCGGGGGGCGGATTTCTGGGGCCAACGTCCTGACTTTC.

In its sample, this clonotype was seen a few times. This rearrangement joins TRBV28 to TRBJ2-6; D unresolved. CDR3 length equals 13 residues. Germline CDR1 reads MDHEN; CDR2 reads SYDVKM. Trimming removed 7 bases from V and 0 bases from J, with 4 bases in between. The CDR3 region is CASMVSGANVLTF. The CDR3 DNA follows: TGTGCCAGCATGGTCTCTGGGGCCAACGTCCTGACTTTC.

V usage is TRBV6-5 and J usage is TRBJ1-6; TRBD1 aligns across 7 bases. Looked up from germline, CDR1 is MNHEY and CDR2 is SVGAGI. CDR3 length equals 16 residues. With V trimmed by 4 bases and J by 6 bases, 9 bases remained unmatched. The CDR3 reads CASSLEHRGINSPLHF. The CDR3 DNA reads TGTGCCAGCAGTTTAGAGCACAGGGGCATTAATTCACCCCTCCACTTT.

The chain carries TRBV5-1 and TRBJ2-1; D not resolved. Germline values: CDR1 SGHRS, CDR2 YFSETQ. V gave up 0 bases and J gave up 8 bases, with 12 bases separating them. The CDR3 extends over 14 amino acids. The CDR3 nucleotides read TGCGCCAGCAGCTTGGTGGTTCTGAGCGATGAGCAGTTCTTC. Protein: CASSLVVLSDEQFF.

Many counts were recorded for this clonotype. The V call is TRBV6-5, the J call TRBJ2-7; D is undetermined. The CDR3 is 11 amino acids. CDR1 MNHEY and CDR2 SVGAGI come from the germline V gene. Trimming removed 0 bases from V and 6 bases from J, with 3 bases in between. The CDR3 loop reads CASSYSGEQYF. For the CDR3, the DNA is TGTGCCAGCAGTTACTCCGGCGAGCAGTACTTC.

This clonotype was recorded a few times. The chain has TRBV5-1 and TRBJ2-7, with 8 nucleotides matching TRBD1. The germline CDR1 and CDR2 sequences are SGHRS and YFSETQ. This CDR3 is 16 amino acids long. J gave up 1 base and V 4 bases, and 10 bases lay outside the gene matches. CDR3 protein: CASSNQAGTGSYEQYF. The CDR3 DNA reads as TGCGCCAGCAGCAACCAAGCCGGGACAGGTTCCTACGAGCAGTACTTC.

This clonotype was recorded many times. The rearrangement uses TRBV7-2 and TRBJ1-6; weak D call: TRBD1 (5 bases). With 3 bases removed from V and 10 bases from J, the gap between germline ends came to 13 bases. There are 14 residues in the CDR3. CDR1 is SGHTA and CDR2 is FQGNSA in the germline V gene. CDR3 sequence (DNA): TGTGCCAGCAGCTTGAACAGGAGATGGTCACCCCTCCACTTT. This translates into CASSLNRRWSPLHF.

Ten or more counts support this clonotype. The chain uses TRBV6-5 and TRBJ2-3, with D possibly being TRBD2 (5 bases). The CDR3 length is 14 residues. Germline CDR1 reads MNHEY; CDR2 reads SVGAGI. Trimming removed 5 bases from V and 2 bases from J, with 11 bases in between. CDR3 in DNA: TGTGCCAGCAGTCCCGGACTTCACACAGATACGCAGTATTTT. Its protein product is CASSPGLHTDTQYF.

This clonotype was recorded at least ten times. This chain joins TRBV25-1 and TRBJ2-3; 10 bases match TRBD2. The CDR3 runs to 16 residues. Germline assignment: CDR1 MGHDK and CDR2 SYGVNS. The junction had 8 bases not matched to a gene; V was cut back by 3 bases and J by 5 bases. CDR3 amino acids: CASSDVSGRDGDTQYF. CDR3 nucleotides: TGTGCCAGCAGTGACGTAAGCGGGAGGGATGGAGATACGCAGTATTTT.

The V and J genes are TRBV29-1 and TRBJ2-2, with TRBD2 as a possible D gene (6 bases). CDR1 is SQVTM and CDR2 is ANQGSEA in the germline V gene. The CDR3 sequence is 13 residues long. The ends were cut back, 4 bases at V and 4 bases at J, with 10 bases in the middle. The CDR3 region has the DNA TGCAGCGTTGTGGGGGGTCCCACCGGGGAGCTGTTTTTT. Encoded protein: CSVVGGPTGELFF.

This clonotype was detected a few times. The chain links TRBV14 to TRBJ1-5; the D is unclear. This CDR3 is built from 13 residues. V was pared by 1 base and J by 7 bases, with 8 bases between. From germline, CDR1 is SGHDN and CDR2 FVKESK. This chain's CDR3 is CASSQAPHQPQHF. The CDR3 coding sequence is TGTGCCAGCAGCCAAGCCCCCCACCAGCCCCAGCATTTT.

This clonotype appeared many times. The V gene is TRBV24-1, the J gene TRBJ2-1, with D possibly TRBD2 on 5 matching bases. Germline assignment: CDR1 KGHDR and CDR2 SFDVKD. The CDR3 has 16 amino acids. The V end was cut by 3 bases, the J end by 0 bases, with 11 bases between. CDR3 residues: CATSDAGPSSYNEQFF. The CDR3 bases are TGTGCCACCAGTGATGCGGGCCCTAGCTCCTACAATGAGCAGTTCTTC.

J is TRBJ1-5 and V is TRBV29-1, with TRBD1 as a possible D gene (5 bases). This CDR3 has 14 residues. Germline lookup yields CDR1 SQVTM and CDR2 ANQGSEA. V was trimmed by 6 bases and J by 4 bases, leaving 16 bases between them. The CDR3 DNA is TGCAGCGTGGACAATCCGGCTCGAAATCAGCCCCAGCATTTT. Its translation: CSVDNPARNQPQHF.

This clonotype was seen a few times. The DNA of the CDR3 is TGTGCCAGCAGTGGGGGGGTTGGCTACAATGAGCAGTTCTTC. This encodes CASSGGVGYNEQFF. V usage is TRBV2 and J usage is TRBJ2-1, with D tentatively TRBD2 (6 bases). Germline V gene data show CDR1 as SNHLY and CDR2 as FYNNEI. The CDR3 runs to 14 residues. The V and J ends lost 4 bases and 3 bases respectively, with 10 bases between them. Full variable domain (remainder filled in from reference TRBV2 and TRBJ2-1): EPEVTQTPSHQVTQMGQEVILRCVPISNHLYFYWYRQILGQKVEFLVSFYNNEISEKSEIFDDQFSVERPDGSNFTLKIRSTKLEDSAMYFCASSGGVGYNEQFFGPGTRLTVL.

This clonotype was seen only a few times. The chain has TRBV5-6 and TRBJ1-2, with TRBD1 matching 7 bases. CDR3 length: 14 residues. The V gene end was trimmed by 4 bases and the J gene end by 2 bases; junction bases not matched to a gene: 5. CDR1 is SGHDT and CDR2 is YYEEEE in the germline V gene. CDR3 protein: CASSTGTANYGYTF. Written as DNA, the CDR3 is TGTGCCAGCAGCACAGGGACAGCGAACTATGGCTACACCTTC.

There are a few counts of this clonotype. The chain recombines TRBV19 with TRBJ2-7; possibly TRBD1 for D (5 bases). Germline V gives CDR1 LNHDA, CDR2 SQIVND (reference sequence). Trimming stripped 5 bases from V and 1 base from J, with 18 bases between. The CDR3 length is 16 residues. The CDR3: CASSPSWGVSSYEQYF. The CDR3 DNA sequence: TGTGCCAGTAGTCCCAGTTGGGGCGTCTCTTCCTACGAGCAGTACTTC.

The chain combines TRBV4-3 with TRBJ2-7, with TRBD2 matching 7 bases. The CDR3 is made up of 15 amino acids. After removal of 4 bases from V and 3 bases from J, the junction contained 9 bases not matched to a gene. Looked up from germline, CDR1 is LGHNA and CDR2 is YSLEER. The CDR3 nucleotides are TGCGCCAGCAGCCCAGTAAGGGAGGGCCTCTACGAGCAGTACTTC. This codes for CASSPVREGLYEQYF.

This clonotype was counted a few times. The genes are TRBV7-3 and TRBJ1-1; 8 nucleotides line up with TRBD1. The CDR3 sequence is 15 residues long. The V and J ends lost 5 bases and 0 bases, in that order; junction bases with no gene match: 5. Germline V lookup: CDR1 SGHTA, CDR2 FQGTGA. As DNA, the CDR3 is TGTGCCAGCAGCCTACAGGGGGAATTGAACACTGAAGCTTTCTTT. Translated, it gives CASSLQGELNTEAFF.

A word on this clonotype: The junction does not match germline at one end; this may be a read error. This chain connects TRBV7-8 to TRBJ1-6; D is possibly TRBD1 (6 bases). The CDR3 totals 16 residues. In germline, CDR1 is SGHVS, CDR2 FQNEAQ. CDR3 loop: CASRFAAGGYNSPIHF. The CDR3 DNA is TGTGCCAGCAGGTTCGCTGCTGGGGGCTATAATTCACCCATCCACTTT.

V gene TRBV19 combines with J gene TRBJ1-2, with D perhaps matching TRBD1 (6 bases). In germline, CDR1 is LNHDA, CDR2 SQIVND (reference sequence). The CDR3 has 13 amino acids. V dropped 3 bases and J dropped 8 bases, with 13 bases sitting between them. CDR3 bases: TGTGCCAGTAGTATCCAGACAGGACGAGGCTACACCTTC. The encoded protein is CASSIQTGRGYTF. The whole variable domain, filled in from reference TRBV19 and TRBJ1-2, reads DGGITQSPKYLFRKEGQNVTLSCEQNLNHDAMYWYRQDPGQGLRLIYYSQIVNDFQKGDIAEGYSVSREKKESFPLTVTSAQKNPTAFYLCASSIQTGRGYTFGSGTRLTVV.

This clonotype was counted a few times. The chain carries TRBV11-1 and TRBJ1-2; 7 bases agree with TRBD1. Unmatched junction bases numbered 4, after V lost 5 bases and J lost 1 base. The CDR3 extends over 14 amino acids. CDR1 and CDR2 (germline): SGHAT, FQDESV (reference sequence). The CDR3 loop is CASSPGTDNYGYTF. In DNA, the CDR3 is TGTGCCAGCAGCCCCGGGACAGATAACTATGGCTACACCTTC.

This clonotype was seen more than once but under ten times. The chain joins TRBV3-1 to TRBJ1-2; 9 nucleotides line up with TRBD1. Germline lookup yields CDR1 LGHDT and CDR2 YNNKEL (reference sequence). The CDR3 covers 13 residues. With 8 bases clipped from V and 4 bases from J, the junction kept 5 bases outside the gene matches. CDR3 protein: CASVGQGTYGYTF. CDR3 bases: TGTGCCAGCGTCGGACAGGGGACCTATGGCTACACCTTC.

This chain joins TRBV5-6 and TRBJ1-1; D gene uncertain. Germline V gene data show CDR1 as SGHDT and CDR2 as YYEEEE. This CDR3 contains 15 residues. The ends were cut back, 0 bases at V and 5 bases at J, with 14 bases in the middle. The CDR3 DNA reads as TGTGCCAGCAGCTTGGAACCGGCGGGGTGGACTGAAGCTTTCTTT. Its protein is CASSLEPAGWTEAFF.

Only a few counts were recorded for this clonotype. The rearrangement joins TRBV29-1 to TRBJ1-3; D is possibly TRBD1 (5 bases). The CDR3 has 12 amino acids. V lost 6 bases and J 0 bases, leaving 6 bases between the germline ends. CDR1 SQVTM and CDR2 ANQGSEA come from the germline V gene. The CDR3 protein is CSVGLSGNTIYF. As DNA, the CDR3 is TGCAGCGTGGGACTCTCTGGAAACACCATATATTTT.

The chain joins TRBV7-8 to TRBJ2-3; 7 bases map to TRBD2. V shed 4 bases and J 3 bases; nucleotides not matched to a gene: 10. Germline CDR1 reads SGHVS; CDR2 reads FQNEAQ. This CDR3 is built from 16 residues. The CDR3 nucleotides read TGTGCCAGCAGCTCCCTCCTAGCGGAGGGGACAGATACGCAGTATTTT. It specifies CASSSLLAEGTDTQYF.

The table lists this clonotype with many counts. The chain links TRBV4-2 to TRBJ2-1; 10 nucleotides agree with TRBD1. The ends lost 2 bases at V and 6 bases at J; junction bases unmatched: 7. This CDR3 contains 16 residues. Germline V gene lookup returns CDR1 LGHNA and CDR2 YNFKEQ. The CDR3 nucleotides read TGTGCCAGCAGCCAACCGGGACAGGGGACCGCCAATGAGCAGTTCTTC. Protein: CASSQPGQGTANEQFF.

In its sample, this clonotype was seen many times. V gene TRBV20-1 combines with J gene TRBJ2-3; D not resolved. The ends were cut back, 0 bases at V and 3 bases at J, with 19 bases in the middle. The CDR3 has 17 amino acids. The germline gives CDR1 DFQATT, CDR2 SNEGSKA (reference sequence). In nucleotides, the CDR3 is TGCAGTGCTAGAGATCCTCAACGTCCCCCTTTAACAGATACGCAGTATTTT. The encoded protein is CSARDPQRPPLTDTQYF.

The V gene is TRBV2, the J gene TRBJ2-1; D is uncertain. The V gene's germline CDR1 is SNHLY and CDR2 FYNNEI. This CDR3 is built from 11 residues. V lost 4 bases to trimming and J lost 5 bases, with 3 bases between them. The CDR3 coding sequence is TGTGCCAGCAGTGTTGACAATGAGCAGTTCTTC. Its translation: CASSVDNEQFF.

This clonotype was observed at least ten times. The V and J genes are TRBV4-2 and TRBJ1-6; unclear D gene. CDR1 is LGHNA, CDR2 YNFKEQ, per germline. The germline V and J ends were trimmed by 1 base and 8 bases, with 12 bases remaining between them. This CDR3 is 15 amino acids long. The chain's CDR3 is CASSQGRGFDSPLHF. As DNA, the CDR3 is TGTGCCAGCAGCCAAGGGCGGGGTTTTGATTCACCCCTCCACTTT.